The 9 T cell receptor beta chains reported below all come from one sample, sequenced in a study of beta chain features in type 1 diabetes. Study findings and constraints: Type 1 diabetes patients had moderately but significantly shorter TCRB CDR3s in all four CD4+ subsets.

What these receptors recognize is not known. TCRB transcripts that were expressed got sequenced, as all of the isolated RNA had been reverse transcribed. Profiling relied on immunoSEQ multiplex PCR, and the TCRdb table lists in-frame clones only, not all of them. In the table there are around 280,000 clones, 15% of which are singletons. Sequencing was performed on naive CD4+ T cells from blood. These receptors originate from a young man with type 1 diabetes.

This clone has just a few counts. The V call is TRBV5-1, the J call TRBJ1-1; D remains unclear. Germline V lookup: CDR1 SGHRS, CDR2 YFSETQ. The CDR3 is 14 amino acids. Trimming took off 6 bases at V and 2 bases at J, with 14 bases between the two ends. CDR3 sequence reads: CASNDDGKNTEAFF. In nucleotides, the CDR3 is TGCGCCAGCAACGACGACGGGAAAAACACTGAAGCTTTCTTT.

The genes are TRBV29-1 and TRBJ1-1; D gene ambiguous. CDR3 length equals 13 residues. From germline, CDR1 is SQVTM and CDR2 ANQGSEA. Between the trimmed V and J ends, which lost 5 bases and 4 bases, there was a span of 14 bases. The CDR3 nucleotides are TGCAGCGTTTCGGGGAGGGTAGGCACTGAAGCTTTCTTT. This gives the protein CSVSGRVGTEAFF.

The J gene is TRBJ1-5, the V gene TRBV7-2; TRBD1 aligns across 8 bases. Unmatched junction bases numbered 3, after V lost 5 bases and J lost 0 bases. CDR3 length: 15 amino acids. Germline lookup yields CDR1 SGHTA and CDR2 FQGNSA. CDR3 sequence: CASSRDRHSNQPQHF. The CDR3 bases are TGTGCCAGCAGCAGGGACAGGCATAGCAATCAGCCCCAGCATTTT.

This clone was detected a few times. The chain joins TRBV18 to TRBJ1-2; D is perhaps TRBD1 (5 bases). This CDR3 spans 14 amino acids. V was cut by 5 bases and J by 3 bases, with 13 bases left in between. Germline-derived CDR1 and CDR2 are KGHSH and LQKENI. The CDR3 reads CASSSRDSYYGYTF. In DNA form, the CDR3 reads TGTGCCAGCTCATCTAGAGACAGCTACTATGGCTACACCTTC.

The rearrangement links TRBV5-1 to TRBJ2-1, with 12 bases aligning to TRBD1. Trimming at V came to 0 bases and at J to 8 bases, leaving 3 bases not matched to a gene. This CDR3 is 15 amino acids long. CDR1 SGHRS and CDR2 YFSETQ come from the germline V gene. CDR3 loop: CASSLAGTGGHEQFF. Here the CDR3 DNA reads TGCGCCAGCAGCTTGGCCGGGACAGGGGGCCATGAGCAGTTCTTC. Together with reference TRBV5-1 and TRBJ2-1, the CDR3 gives the full variable domain: KAGVTQTPRYLIKTRGQQVTLSCSPISGHRSVSWYQQTPGQGLQFLFEYFSETQRNKGNFPGRFSGRQFSNSRSEMNVSTLELGDSALYLCASSLAGTGGHEQFFGPGTRLTVL.

This clone has just a few counts. The chain links TRBV5-1 to TRBJ2-7, with D hard to call. Trimming shortened V by 2 bases and J by 1 base, and 10 bases separated the two germline ends. Germline assignment: CDR1 SGHRS and CDR2 YFSETQ. The CDR3 consists of 14 residues. The CDR3 DNA sequence: TGCGCCAGCAGCTTTAGTCCGGTTTCCTACGAGCAGTACTTC. Its translation: CASSFSPVSYEQYF.

The chain is built from TRBV29-1 and TRBJ2-5, with a tentative D call TRBD1 (6 bases). This CDR3 is 14 amino acids long. Trimming took off 6 bases at V and 1 base at J, with 15 bases between the two ends. The germline V gene has CDR1 SQVTM and CDR2 ANQGSEA. This CDR3 is CSVGNLDSQETQYF. The CDR3 DNA follows: TGCAGCGTCGGAAACTTGGACAGCCAAGAGACCCAGTACTTC.

The sample holds a few counts of this clone. This chain connects TRBV7-2 to TRBJ2-5; 14 bases agree with TRBD2. V lost 1 base to trimming and J lost 0 bases; unmatched junction nucleotides: 1. The CDR3 extends over 17 amino acids. Germline CDR1 reads SGHTA; CDR2 reads FQGNSA. As DNA, the CDR3 is TGTGCCAGCAGCTTAGGGACTAGCGGGAGGAACCAAGAGACCCAGTACTTC. Its translation: CASSLGTSGRNQETQYF.

This clone was counted only a few times. CDR3 nucleotide sequence: TGTGCCAGCAGCCCCTCCGGGGGTAGCGGGAGATCAGATACGCAGTATTTT. This translates into CASSPSGGSGRSDTQYF. The gene calls are TRBV9 and TRBJ2-3; 9 positions match TRBD2. The length of the CDR3 is 17 residues. CDR1 is SGDLS, CDR2 YYNGEE, per germline. The V gene end was trimmed by 4 bases and the J gene end by 4 bases; junction bases not matched to a gene: 13.